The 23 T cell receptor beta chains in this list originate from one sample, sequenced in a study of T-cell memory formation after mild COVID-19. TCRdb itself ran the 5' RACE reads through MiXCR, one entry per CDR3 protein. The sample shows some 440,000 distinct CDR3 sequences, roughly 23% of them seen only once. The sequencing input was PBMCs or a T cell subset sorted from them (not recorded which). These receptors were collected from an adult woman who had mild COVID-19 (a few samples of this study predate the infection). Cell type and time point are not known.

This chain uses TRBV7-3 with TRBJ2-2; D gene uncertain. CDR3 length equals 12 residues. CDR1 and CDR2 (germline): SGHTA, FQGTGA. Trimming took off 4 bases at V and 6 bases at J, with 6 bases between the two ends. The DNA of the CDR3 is TGTGCCAGCAGCTCTGATCCCGGGGAGCTGTTTTTT. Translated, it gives CASSSDPGELFF.

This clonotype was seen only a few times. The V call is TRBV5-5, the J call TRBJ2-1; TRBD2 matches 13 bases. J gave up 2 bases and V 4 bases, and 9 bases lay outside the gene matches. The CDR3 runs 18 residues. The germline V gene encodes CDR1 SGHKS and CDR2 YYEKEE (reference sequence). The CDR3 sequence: CASSISTGTSGTYNEQFF. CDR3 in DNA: TGTGCCAGCAGCATCTCCACCGGGACTAGCGGGACCTACAATGAGCAGTTCTTC. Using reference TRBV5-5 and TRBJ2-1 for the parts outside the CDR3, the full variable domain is DAGVTQSPTHLIKTRGQQVTLRCSPISGHKSVSWYQQVLGQGPQFIFQYYEKEERGRGNFPDRFSARQFPNYSSELNVNALLLGDSALYLCASSISTGTSGTYNEQFFGPGTRLTVL.

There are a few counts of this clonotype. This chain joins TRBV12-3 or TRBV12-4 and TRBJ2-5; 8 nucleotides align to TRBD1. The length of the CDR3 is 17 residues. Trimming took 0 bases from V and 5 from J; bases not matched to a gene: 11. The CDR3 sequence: CASSLAEHRGTEETQYF. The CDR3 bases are TGTGCCAGCAGTTTAGCGGAGCACAGGGGGACGGAGGAGACCCAGTACTTC.

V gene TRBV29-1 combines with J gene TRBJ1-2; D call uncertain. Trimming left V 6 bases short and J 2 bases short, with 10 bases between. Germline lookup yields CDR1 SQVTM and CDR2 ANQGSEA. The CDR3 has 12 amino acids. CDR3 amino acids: CSVERWNYGYTF. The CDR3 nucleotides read TGCAGCGTGGAGCGGTGGAACTATGGCTACACCTTC.

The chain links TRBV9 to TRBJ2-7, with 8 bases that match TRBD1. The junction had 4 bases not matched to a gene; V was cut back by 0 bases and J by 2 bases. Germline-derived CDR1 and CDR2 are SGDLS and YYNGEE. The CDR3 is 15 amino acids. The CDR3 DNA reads TGTGCCAGCAGCGTAGCTACAGGGGGGACCTACGAGCAGTACTTC. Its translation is CASSVATGGTYEQYF. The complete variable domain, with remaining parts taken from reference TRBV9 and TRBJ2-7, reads DSGVTQTPKHLITATGQRVTLRCSPRSGDLSVYWYQQSLDQGLQFLIQYYNGEERAKGNILERFSAQQFPDLHSELNLSSLELGDSALYFCASSVATGGTYEQYFGPGTRLTVT.

The CDR3 spells CASSSGVMNTEAFF. The CDR3 DNA follows: TGCGCCAGCAGCTCCGGAGTGATGAACACTGAAGCTTTCTTT. J is TRBJ1-1 and V is TRBV5-1; D is unclear. Germline V gives CDR1 SGHRS, CDR2 YFSETQ. This CDR3 is built from 14 residues. V was cut by 3 bases and J by 0 bases, with 9 bases left in between.

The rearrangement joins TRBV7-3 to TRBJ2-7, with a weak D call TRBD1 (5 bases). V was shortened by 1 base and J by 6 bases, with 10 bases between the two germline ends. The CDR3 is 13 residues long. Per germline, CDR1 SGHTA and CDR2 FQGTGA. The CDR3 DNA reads TGTGCCAGCAGCTTAATAGGGGTTGGCGAGCAGTACTTC. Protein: CASSLIGVGEQYF. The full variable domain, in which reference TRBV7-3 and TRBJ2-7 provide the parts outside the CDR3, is GAGVSQTPSNKVTEKGKYVELRCDPISGHTALYWYRQSLGQGPEFLIYFQGTGAADDSGLPNDRFFAVRPEGSVSTLKIQRTERGDSAVYLCASSLIGVGEQYFGPGTRLTVT.

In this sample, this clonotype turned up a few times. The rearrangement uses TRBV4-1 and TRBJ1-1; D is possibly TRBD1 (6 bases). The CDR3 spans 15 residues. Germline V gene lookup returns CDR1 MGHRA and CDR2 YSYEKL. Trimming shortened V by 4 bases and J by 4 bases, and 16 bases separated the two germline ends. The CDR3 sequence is CASSPYRAEGTEAFF. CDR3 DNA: TGCGCCAGCAGCCCATACAGGGCGGAGGGCACTGAAGCTTTCTTT.

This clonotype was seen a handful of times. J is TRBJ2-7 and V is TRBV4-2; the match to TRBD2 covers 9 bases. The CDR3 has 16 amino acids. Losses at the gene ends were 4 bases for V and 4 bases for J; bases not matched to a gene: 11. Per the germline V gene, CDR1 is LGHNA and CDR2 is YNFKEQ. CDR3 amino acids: CASSRVNSGSGYEQYF. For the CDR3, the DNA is TGTGCCAGCAGCCGTGTGAATAGCGGGAGTGGGTACGAGCAGTACTTC.

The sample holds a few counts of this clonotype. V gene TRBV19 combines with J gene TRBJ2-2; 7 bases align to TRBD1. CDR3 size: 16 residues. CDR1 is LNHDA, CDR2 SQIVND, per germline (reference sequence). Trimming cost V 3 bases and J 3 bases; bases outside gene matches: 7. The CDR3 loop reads CASSIRWDRDTGELFF. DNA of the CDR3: TGTGCCAGTAGTATTAGGTGGGACAGAGACACCGGGGAGCTGTTTTTT. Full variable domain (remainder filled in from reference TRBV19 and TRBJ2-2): DGGITQSPKYLFRKEGQNVTLSCEQNLNHDAMYWYRQDPGQGLRLIYYSQIVNDFQKGDIAEGYSVSREKKESFPLTVTSAQKNPTAFYLCASSIRWDRDTGELFFGEGSRLTVL.

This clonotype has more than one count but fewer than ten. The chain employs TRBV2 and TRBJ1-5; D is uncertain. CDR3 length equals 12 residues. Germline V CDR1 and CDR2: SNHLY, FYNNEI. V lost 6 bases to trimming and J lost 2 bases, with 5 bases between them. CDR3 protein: CASSQGNQPQHF. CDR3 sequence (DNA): TGTGCCAGCAGCCAGGGCAATCAGCCCCAGCATTTT.

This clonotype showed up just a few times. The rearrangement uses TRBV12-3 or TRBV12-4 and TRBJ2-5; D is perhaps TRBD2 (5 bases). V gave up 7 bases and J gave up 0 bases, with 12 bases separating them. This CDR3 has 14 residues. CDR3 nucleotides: TGTGCCAGCACCCATTGGAGGCACCAAGAGACCCAGTACTTC. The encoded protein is CASTHWRHQETQYF.

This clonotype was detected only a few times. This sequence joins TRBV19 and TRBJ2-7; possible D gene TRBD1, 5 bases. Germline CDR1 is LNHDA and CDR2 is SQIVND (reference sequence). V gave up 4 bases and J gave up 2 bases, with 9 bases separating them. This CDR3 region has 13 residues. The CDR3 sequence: CASSRGGTYEQYF. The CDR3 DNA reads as TGTGCCAGTAGTAGGGGCGGAACCTACGAGCAGTACTTC.

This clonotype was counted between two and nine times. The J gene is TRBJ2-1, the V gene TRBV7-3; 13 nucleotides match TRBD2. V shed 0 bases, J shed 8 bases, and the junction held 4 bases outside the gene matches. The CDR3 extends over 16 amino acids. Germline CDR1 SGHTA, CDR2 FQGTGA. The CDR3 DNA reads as TGTGCCAGCAGCTTAACAGGACTAGCGGGAGTCGATGAGCAGTTCTTC. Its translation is CASSLTGLAGVDEQFF.

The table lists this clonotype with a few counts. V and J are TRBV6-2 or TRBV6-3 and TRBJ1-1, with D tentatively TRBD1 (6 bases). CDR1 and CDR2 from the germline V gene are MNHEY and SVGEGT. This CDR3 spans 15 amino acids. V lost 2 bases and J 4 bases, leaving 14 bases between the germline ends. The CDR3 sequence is CASSYVGGPGTEAFF. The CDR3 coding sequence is TGTGCCAGCAGTTACGTGGGGGGGCCGGGCACTGAAGCTTTCTTT.

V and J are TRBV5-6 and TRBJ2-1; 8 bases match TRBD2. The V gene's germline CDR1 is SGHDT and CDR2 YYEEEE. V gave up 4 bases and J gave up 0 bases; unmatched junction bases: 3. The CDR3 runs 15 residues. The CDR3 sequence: CASSASGFSYNEQFF. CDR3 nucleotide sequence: TGTGCCAGCAGCGCTAGCGGGTTCTCCTACAATGAGCAGTTCTTC. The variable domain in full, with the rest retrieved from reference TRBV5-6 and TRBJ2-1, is DAGVTQSPTHLIKTRGQQVTLRCSPKSGHDTVSWYQQALGQGPQFIFQYYEEEERQRGNFPDRFSGHQFPNYSSELNVNALLLGDSALYLCASSASGFSYNEQFFGPGTRLTVL.

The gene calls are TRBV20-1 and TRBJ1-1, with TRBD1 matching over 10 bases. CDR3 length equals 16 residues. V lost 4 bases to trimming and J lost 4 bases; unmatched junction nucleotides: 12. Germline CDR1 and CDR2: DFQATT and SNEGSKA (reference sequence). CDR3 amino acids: CSAKTLGQGFRTEAFF. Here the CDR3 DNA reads TGCAGTGCTAAAACATTGGGACAGGGGTTCCGCACTGAAGCTTTCTTT.

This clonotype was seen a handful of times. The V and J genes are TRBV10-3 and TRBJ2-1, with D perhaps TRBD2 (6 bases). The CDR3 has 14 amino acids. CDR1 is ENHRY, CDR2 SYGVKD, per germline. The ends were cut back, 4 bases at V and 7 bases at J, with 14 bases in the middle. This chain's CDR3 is CAISVGGGGNEQFF. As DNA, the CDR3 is TGTGCCATCAGTGTCGGAGGTGGGGGGAATGAGCAGTTCTTC.

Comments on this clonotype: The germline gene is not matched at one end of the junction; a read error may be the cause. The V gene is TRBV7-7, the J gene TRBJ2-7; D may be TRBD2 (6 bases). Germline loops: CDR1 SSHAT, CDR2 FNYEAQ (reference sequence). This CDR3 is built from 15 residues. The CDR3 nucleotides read TGTGCTAGCAGCTTAGGGGCCCGGAGGGTCTACGAGCAGTACTTC. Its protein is CASSLGARRVYEQYF.

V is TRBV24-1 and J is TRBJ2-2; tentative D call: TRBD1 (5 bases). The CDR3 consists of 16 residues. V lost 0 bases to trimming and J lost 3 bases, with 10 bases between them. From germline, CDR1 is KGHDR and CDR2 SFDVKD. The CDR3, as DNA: TGTGCCACCAGTGATTTGCGGAAGACAGACACCGGGGAGCTGTTTTTT. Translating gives CATSDLRKTDTGELFF.

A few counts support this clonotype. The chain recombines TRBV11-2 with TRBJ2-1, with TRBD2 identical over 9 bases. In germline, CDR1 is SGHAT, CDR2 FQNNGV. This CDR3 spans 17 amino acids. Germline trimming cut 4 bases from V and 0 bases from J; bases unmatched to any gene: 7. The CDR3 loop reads CASSSLAGWGSYNEQFF. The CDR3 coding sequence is TGTGCCAGCAGCTCGCTAGCGGGATGGGGCTCCTACAATGAGCAGTTCTTC.

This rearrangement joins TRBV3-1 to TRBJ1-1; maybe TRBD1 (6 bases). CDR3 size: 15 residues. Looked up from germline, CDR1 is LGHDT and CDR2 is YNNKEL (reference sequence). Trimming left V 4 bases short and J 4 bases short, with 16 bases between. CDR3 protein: CASSPTGLGGTEAFF. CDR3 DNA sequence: TGTGCCAGCAGCCCGACAGGCCTGGGAGGCACTGAAGCTTTCTTT.

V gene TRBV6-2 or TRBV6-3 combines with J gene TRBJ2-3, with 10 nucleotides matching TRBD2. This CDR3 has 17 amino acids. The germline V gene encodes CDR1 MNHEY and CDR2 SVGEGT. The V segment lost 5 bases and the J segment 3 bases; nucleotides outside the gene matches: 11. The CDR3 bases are TGTGCCAGCAGTGACTGGACTAGCGGACCAACAACAGATACGCAGTATTTT. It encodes CASSDWTSGPTTDTQYF.